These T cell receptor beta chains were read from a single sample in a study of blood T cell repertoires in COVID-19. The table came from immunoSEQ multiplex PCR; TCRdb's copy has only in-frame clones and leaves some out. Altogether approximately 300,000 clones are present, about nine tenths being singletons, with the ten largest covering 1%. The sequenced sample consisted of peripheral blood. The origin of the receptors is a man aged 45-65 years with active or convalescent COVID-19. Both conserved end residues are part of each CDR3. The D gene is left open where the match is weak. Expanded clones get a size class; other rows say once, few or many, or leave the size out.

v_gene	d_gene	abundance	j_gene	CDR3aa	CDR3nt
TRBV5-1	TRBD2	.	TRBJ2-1	CASSLVAGGPNEQFF	TGCGCCAGCAGCTTGGTAGCGGGAGGGCCGAATGAGCAGTTCTTC
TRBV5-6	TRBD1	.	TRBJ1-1	CASSSEHRGLNTEAFF	TGTGCCAGCAGCTCCGAACACAGGGGATTGAACACTGAAGCTTTCTTT
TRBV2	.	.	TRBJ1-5	CASSASPGQPQHF	TGTGCCAGCAGTGCGTCCCCAGGTCAGCCCCAGCATTTT
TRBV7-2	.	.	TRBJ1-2	CASSLARALYGYTF	TGTGCCAGCAGCTTAGCGAGGGCGCTATATGGCTACACCTTC
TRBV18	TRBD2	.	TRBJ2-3	CASSQGLAGSTDTQYF	TGTGCCAGCTCACAAGGACTAGCGGGGAGCACAGATACGCAGTATTTT
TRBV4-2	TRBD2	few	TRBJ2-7	CASSQEIAGANEQYF	TGTGCCAGCAGCCAAGAAATAGCGGGAGCGAACGAGCAGTACTTC
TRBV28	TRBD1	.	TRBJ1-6	CASSPRAGGNSPLHF	TGTGCCAGCAGTCCCCGGGCAGGGGGGAATTCACCCCTCCACTTT
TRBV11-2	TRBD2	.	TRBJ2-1	CASSSGTSSGNEQFF	TGTGCCAGCAGCTCCGGGACTAGTAGTGGGAATGAGCAGTTCTTC
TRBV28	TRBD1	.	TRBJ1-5	CASSLYRGSHQPQHF	TGTGCCAGCAGTTTGTACAGGGGATCGCATCAGCCCCAGCATTTT
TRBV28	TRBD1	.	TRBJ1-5	CASSLPIGQGGNQPQHF	TGTGCCAGCAGTTTACCCATCGGACAGGGAGGCAATCAGCCCCAGCATTTT
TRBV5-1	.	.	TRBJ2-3	CASSGPSTDTQYF	TGCGCCAGCAGCGGGCCCAGCACAGATACGCAGTATTTT
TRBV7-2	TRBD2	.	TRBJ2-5	CASSYRLAGGGETQYF	TGTGCCAGCAGCTATCGACTAGCGGGAGGGGGGGAGACCCAGTACTTC
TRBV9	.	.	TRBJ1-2	CASSVVEGDGYTF	TGTGCCAGCAGCGTAGTAGAAGGGGATGGCTACACCTTC
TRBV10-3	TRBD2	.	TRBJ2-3	CAISESTRGLASADTQYF	TGTGCCATCAGTGAGTCGACTCGGGGACTAGCGTCCGCAGATACGCAGTATTTT
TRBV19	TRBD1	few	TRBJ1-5	CASSMMGQGRQPQHF	TGTGCCAGTAGTATGATGGGACAGGGCAGGCAGCCCCAGCATTTT
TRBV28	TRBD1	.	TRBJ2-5	CASTNPGTGGGETQYF	TGTGCCAGCACAAATCCCGGGACAGGGGGAGGAGAGACCCAGTACTTC
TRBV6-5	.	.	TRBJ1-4	CASSWGGSNEKLFF	TGTGCCAGCAGCTGGGGGGGGTCTAATGAAAAACTGTTTTTT
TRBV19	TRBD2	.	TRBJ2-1	CASRDRETSGGANEQFF	TGTGCCAGTAGGGACAGGGAGACTAGCGGGGGGGCCAATGAGCAGTTCTTC